These 16 T cell receptor beta chains were all obtained from the same sample, sequenced in a study of a mutant IDH1 vaccine in newly diagnosed glioma. The time point here: week 5, during vaccination. Every vaccine dose comprised 300 ug of mutant IDH1 20-mer peptide plus topical imiquimod. The method was immunoSEQ multiplex PCR; TCRdb's version includes in-frame clones alone and lacks a portion of them. The sample has about 50,000 clones, about three quarters seen once. These TCRs are of unknown antigen specificity. The sequences come from PBMCs, collected from a glioma patient whose treatment included an IDH1 peptide vaccine. The receptors come from a man over 45 with glioma.

The chain has TRBV7-9 and TRBJ1-2; 8 nucleotides match TRBD1. Losses at the gene ends were 4 bases for V and 3 bases for J; bases not matched to a gene: 7. The germline CDR1 and CDR2 sequences are SEHNR and FQNEAQ (reference sequence). The CDR3 is made up of 15 amino acids. The CDR3 DNA follows: TGTGCCAGCAGCTATATGGACAGGGACCACTATGGCTACACCTTC. Translated: CASSYMDRDHYGYTF.

In this sample, this clone turned up once. V usage is TRBV18 and J usage is TRBJ1-1; TRBD1 agrees at 7 bases. The trim removed 4 bases at V and 5 bases at J, leaving 4 bases unmatched. There are 13 residues in the CDR3. Per the germline V gene, CDR1 is KGHSH and CDR2 is LQKENI. The CDR3 sequence: CASSLTGETEAFF. As DNA, the CDR3 is TGTGCCAGCTCACTAACAGGGGAGACTGAAGCTTTCTTT.

The chain is built from TRBV18 and TRBJ2-1; 7 bases line up with TRBD1. The CDR3 length is 15 residues. The V gene end was trimmed by 2 bases and the J gene end by 7 bases; junction bases not matched to a gene: 8. Germline CDR1 is KGHSH and CDR2 is LQKENI. The CDR3 DNA reads as TGTGCCAGCTCACCAGTAGGGGGCGGAGAAAATGAGCAGTTCTTC. The encoded protein is CASSPVGGGENEQFF.

V and J are TRBV7-2 and TRBJ1-1; no clear D. Germline CDR1 and CDR2: SGHTA and FQGNSA. The CDR3 contains 12 residues. V shed 5 bases and J shed 0 bases, with 4 bases lying between them. CDR3 DNA sequence: TGTGCCAGCAGCCGGATGAACACTGAAGCTTTCTTT. Protein product: CASSRMNTEAFF.

The chain recombines TRBV29-1 with TRBJ2-5; perhaps TRBD2 as D (6 bases). The CDR3 contains 13 residues. CDR1 SQVTM and CDR2 ANQGSEA come from the germline V gene. With 0 bases removed from V and 5 bases from J, the gap between germline ends came to 10 bases. DNA of the CDR3: TGCAGCGTTGAAGATCTGGGGAGGGAGACCCAGTACTTC. This translates into CSVEDLGRETQYF.

The gene calls are TRBV2 and TRBJ2-5; TRBD1 is a possible D gene (6 bases). V was pared by 7 bases and J by 5 bases, with 17 bases between. Germline V gene sequence: CDR1 SNHLY, CDR2 FYNNEI. This CDR3 has 14 residues. CDR3 DNA sequence: TGTGCCAGCACTCCACAGGGCCGTCGTGAGACCCAGTACTTC. Its protein is CASTPQGRRETQYF. Combining the CDR3 with reference TRBV2 and TRBJ2-5 gives the whole variable domain EPEVTQTPSHQVTQMGQEVILRCVPISNHLYFYWYRQILGQKVEFLVSFYNNEISEKSEIFDDQFSVERPDGSNFTLKIRSTKLEDSAMYFCASTPQGRRETQYFGPGTRLLVL.

This clone was seen a few times. This chain uses TRBV19 with TRBJ2-7, with D possibly matching TRBD1 (5 bases). V lost 4 bases to trimming and J lost 0 bases, with 10 bases between them. Germline CDR1 LNHDA, CDR2 SQIVND (reference sequence). The CDR3 is 14 amino acids. The CDR3 loop is CASSKQVSSYEQYF. CDR3 DNA sequence: TGTGCCAGTAGTAAACAGGTCAGCTCCTACGAGCAGTACTTC.

J is TRBJ1-5 and V is TRBV4-1; D is unclear. Germline V gene lookup returns CDR1 MGHRA and CDR2 YSYEKL. This CDR3 has 16 amino acids. Trimming removed 0 bases from V and 2 bases from J, with 11 bases in between. DNA of the CDR3: TGCGCCAGCAGCCAAGAGGTCTCCCGGGGCAATCAGCCCCAGCATTTT. Residues: CASSQEVSRGNQPQHF.

This clone was seen only a few times. CDR3 sequence reads: CASSLEGAGGYTF. Here the CDR3 DNA reads TGTGCCAGCAGCTTGGAGGGGGCGGGTGGCTACACCTTC. This chain uses TRBV7-2 with TRBJ1-2, with TRBD1 matching 7 bases. Looked up from germline, CDR1 is SGHTA and CDR2 is FQGNSA. This CDR3 spans 13 amino acids. Trimming removed 3 bases from V and 7 bases from J; junction bases left unmatched: 5.

This sequence joins TRBV5-5 and TRBJ2-1; no reliable D call. Trimming pared 6 bases from V and 7 bases from J, leaving 11 bases between. This CDR3 has 12 amino acids. The germline gives CDR1 SGHKS, CDR2 YYEKEE (reference sequence). As DNA, the CDR3 is TGTGCCAGCAACCGACGATCGAATGAGCAGTTCTTC. Protein product: CASNRRSNEQFF. Combining the CDR3 with reference TRBV5-5 and TRBJ2-1 gives the whole variable domain DAGVTQSPTHLIKTRGQQVTLRCSPISGHKSVSWYQQVLGQGPQFIFQYYEKEERGRGNFPDRFSARQFPNYSSELNVNALLLGDSALYLCASNRRSNEQFFGPGTRLTVL.

The chain is built from TRBV4-3 and TRBJ2-5; D is perhaps TRBD2 (6 bases). The CDR3 length is 14 residues. The germline gives CDR1 LGHNA, CDR2 YSLEER. Trimming removed 0 bases from V and 5 bases from J, with 10 bases in between. This chain's CDR3 is CASSQDGRGETQYF. The CDR3 DNA sequence: TGCGCCAGCAGCCAAGATGGCCGGGGGGAGACCCAGTACTTC.

The chain links TRBV5-1 to TRBJ1-4, with D maybe TRBD1 (5 bases). Germline V CDR1 and CDR2: SGHRS, YFSETQ. The CDR3 runs 14 residues. V dropped 0 bases and J dropped 3 bases, with 6 bases sitting between them. The CDR3 region has the DNA TGCGCCAGCAGCTTGGAGGGACCTAATGAAAAACTGTTTTTT. This codes for CASSLEGPNEKLFF.

This clone was counted a single time. The chain recombines TRBV6-6 with TRBJ2-7, with TRBD1 identical over 10 bases. In germline, CDR1 is MNHNY, CDR2 SVGAGI (reference sequence). This CDR3 spans 15 amino acids. With V trimmed by 6 bases and J by 5 bases, 10 bases remained unmatched. The CDR3 region is CASREGQGKMDEQYF. The CDR3, as DNA: TGTGCCAGCAGAGAGGGACAGGGGAAGATGGACGAGCAGTACTTC.

The rearrangement uses TRBV11-3 and TRBJ2-7; the D gene is possibly TRBD1 (6 bases). Looked up from germline, CDR1 is SGHNT and CDR2 is YENEEA. The V and J ends lost 5 bases and 8 bases respectively, with 13 bases between them. CDR3 length equals 12 residues. The CDR3 DNA is TGTGCCAGCAGCCTTAACCAGGGGAAGCAGTACTTC. Translation: CASSLNQGKQYF.

In this sample, this clone turned up once. This chain joins TRBV6-5 and TRBJ2-2, with D maybe TRBD1 (5 bases). The CDR3 loop spans 12 amino acids. Germline CDR1 MNHEY, CDR2 SVGAGI. Trimming removed 7 bases at V and 6 bases at J, with 9 bases between. The CDR3 DNA is TGTGCCAGCACCAGGGTTGCCGGGGAGCTGTTTTTT. The encoded protein is CASTRVAGELFF.

The genes are TRBV30 and TRBJ1-5, with unresolved D. CDR3 length equals 13 residues. V gave up 0 bases and J gave up 1 base, with 4 bases separating them. Germline V lookup: CDR1 GTSNPN, CDR2 SVGIG (reference sequence). CDR3 in DNA: TGTGCCTGGAGTGTGGGGAGCAATCAGCCCCAGCATTTT. Translating gives CAWSVGSNQPQHF. The complete variable domain, with remaining parts taken from reference TRBV30 and TRBJ1-5, reads SQTIHQWPATLVQPVGSPLSLECTVEGTSNPNLYWYRQAAGRGLQLLFYSVGIGQISSEVPQNLSASRPQDRQFILSSKKLLLSDSGFYLCAWSVGSNQPQHFGDGTRLSIL.